This TCR beta chain was documented in a study of blood T cell repertoires in COVID-19. Whole-study context: COVID-19 samples collected from the United States, Italy and Spain covered acute and convalescent phases.

Trimming cost V 8 bases and J 6 bases, with 13 bases left between them. This CDR3 contains 12 residues. CDR1 is MNHEY and CDR2 is SVGAGI in the germline V gene. The table came from immunoSEQ multiplex PCR; TCRdb's copy has only in-frame clones and leaves some out. The sample records about 150,000 clones, 90% to 95% being singletons. This TCR was recovered from a man in his fifties or sixties with acute or convalescent COVID-19. Material: peripheral blood. The chain recombines TRBV6-5 with TRBJ1-1, with D possibly TRBD1 on 6 matching bases. CDR3 in DNA: TGTGCCAGCGGGCGGGGGCAGCCTGAAGCTTTCTTT. This encodes CASGRGQPEAFF.